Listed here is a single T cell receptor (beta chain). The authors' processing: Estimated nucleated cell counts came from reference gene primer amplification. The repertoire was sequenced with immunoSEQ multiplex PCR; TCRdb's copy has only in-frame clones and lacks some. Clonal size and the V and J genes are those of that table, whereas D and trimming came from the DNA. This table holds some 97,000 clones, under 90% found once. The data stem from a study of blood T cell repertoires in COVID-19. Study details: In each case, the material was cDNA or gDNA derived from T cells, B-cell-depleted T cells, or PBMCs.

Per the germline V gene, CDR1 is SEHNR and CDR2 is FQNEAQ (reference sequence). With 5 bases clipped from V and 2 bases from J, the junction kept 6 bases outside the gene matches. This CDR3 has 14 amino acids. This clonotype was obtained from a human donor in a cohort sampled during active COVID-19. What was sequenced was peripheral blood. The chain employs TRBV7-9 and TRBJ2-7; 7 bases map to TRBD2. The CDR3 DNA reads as TGTGCCAGCAGCCTAGGCGGGGGACCCTACGAGCAGTACTTC. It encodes CASSLGGGPYEQYF.